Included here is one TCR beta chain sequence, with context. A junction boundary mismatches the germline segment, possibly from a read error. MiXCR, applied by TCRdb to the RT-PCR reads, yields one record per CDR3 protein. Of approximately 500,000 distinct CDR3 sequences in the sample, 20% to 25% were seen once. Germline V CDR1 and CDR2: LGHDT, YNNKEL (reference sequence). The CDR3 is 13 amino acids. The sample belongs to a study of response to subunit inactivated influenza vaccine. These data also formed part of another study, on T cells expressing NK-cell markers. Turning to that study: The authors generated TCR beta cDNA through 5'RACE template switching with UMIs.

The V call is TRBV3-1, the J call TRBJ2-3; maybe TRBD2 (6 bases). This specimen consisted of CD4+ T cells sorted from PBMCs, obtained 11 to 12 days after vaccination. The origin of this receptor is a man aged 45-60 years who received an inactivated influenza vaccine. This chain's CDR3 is CASSGIGGVAVDF. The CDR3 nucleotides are TGTGCCAGCAGCGGAATCGGGGGTGTAGCGGTGGATTTT.